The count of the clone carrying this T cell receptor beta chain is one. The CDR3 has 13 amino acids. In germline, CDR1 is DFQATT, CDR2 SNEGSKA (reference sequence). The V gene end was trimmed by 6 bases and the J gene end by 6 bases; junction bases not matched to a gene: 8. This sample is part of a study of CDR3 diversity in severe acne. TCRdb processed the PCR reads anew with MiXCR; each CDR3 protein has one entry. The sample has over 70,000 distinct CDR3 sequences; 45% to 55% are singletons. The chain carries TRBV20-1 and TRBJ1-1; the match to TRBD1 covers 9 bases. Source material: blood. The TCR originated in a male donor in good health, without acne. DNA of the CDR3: TGCAGTGCCACCGACAGGGGGAGGGCTGAAGCTTTCTTT. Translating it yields CSATDRGRAEAFF.